This T cell receptor beta chain was sequenced in a study of CD8+ T cells in alopecia areata. Study information: Treated patients were given 5 to 10 mg oral tofacitinib twice daily. Study-wide findings and caveats: Normal-skin resident alphabeta T cells also appear among scalp sample sequences. In patients, TCRs were shared less clearly than in mice, and HLA may possibly be involved.

This clone was detected only once. No antigen is known for it. V was trimmed by 5 bases and J by 4 bases, leaving 5 bases between them. The CDR3 has 11 amino acids. Germline V gene lookup returns CDR1 SNHLY and CDR2 FYNNEI. The treatment was: oral pan-JAK inhibitor, 5-10 mg twice daily. Alopecia areata patients provided lesional scalp punch biopsies and peripheral blood, both collected for the study. Once RNA had been extracted, it was reverse transcribed into cDNA to act as the sequencing template. TCRdb's table, derived via immunoSEQ multiplex PCR, lists solely in-frame clones and lacks some. This table holds fewer than 250,000 clones, about three fifths found once.

This specimen was CD4+ T cells sorted from blood, taken around week 50, from a patient treated with tofacitinib. The chain recombines TRBV2 with TRBJ1-2; D uncertain. The TCR originated in a human donor with alopecia areata. CDR3 DNA sequence: TGTGCCAGCAGTCCTACCTATGGCTACACCTTC. This translates into CASSPTYGYTF. Filled out from reference TRBV2 and TRBJ1-2, the complete variable domain reads EPEVTQTPSHQVTQMGQEVILRCVPISNHLYFYWYRQILGQKVEFLVSFYNNEISEKSEIFDDQFSVERPDGSNFTLKIRSTKLEDSAMYFCASSPTYGYTFGSGTRLTVV.